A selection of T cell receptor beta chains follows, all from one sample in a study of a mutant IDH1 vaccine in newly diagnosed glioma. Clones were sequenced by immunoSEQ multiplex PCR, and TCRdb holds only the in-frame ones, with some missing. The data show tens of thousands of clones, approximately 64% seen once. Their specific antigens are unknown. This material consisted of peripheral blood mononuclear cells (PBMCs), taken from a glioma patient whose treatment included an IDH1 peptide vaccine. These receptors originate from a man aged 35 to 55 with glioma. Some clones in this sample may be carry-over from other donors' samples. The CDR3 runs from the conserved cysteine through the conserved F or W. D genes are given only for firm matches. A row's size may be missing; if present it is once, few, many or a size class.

CSVGRQTSGAYNEQFF,TGCAGCGTTGGCCGCCAAACTAGCGGGGCTTACAATGAGCAGTTCTTC,TRBV29-1,TRBD2,TRBJ2-1,-,16
CASSNWRGVTNSNQPQHF,TGTGCCAGCAGCAATTGGCGGGGGGTCACCAATAGCAATCAGCCCCAGCATTTT,TRBV5-8,-,TRBJ1-5,-,18
CASSLDRNTEAFF,TGTGCCAGCAGCTTGGATAGGAACACTGAAGCTTTCTTT,TRBV5-6,-,TRBJ1-1,-,13
CASSPLAENTEAFF,TGTGCCAGCTCACCCCTGGCAGAGAACACTGAAGCTTTCTTT,TRBV18,-,TRBJ1-1,few,14
CASSFGFHTDTQYF,TGTGCCAGCAGCTTTGGCTTTCACACAGATACGCAGTATTTT,TRBV7-2,-,TRBJ2-3,-,14
CASSDRRGSSYNEQFF,TGTGCCAGCAGTGATAGGCGGGGGAGCTCCTACAATGAGCAGTTCTTC,TRBV2,TRBD2,TRBJ2-1,-,16
CAWSVGTRYTDTQYF,TGTGCCTGGAGTGTGGGGACACGGTATACAGATACGCAGTATTTT,TRBV30,-,TRBJ2-3,-,15
CASSQGQAVEGSPLHF,TGTGCCAGCAGCCAAGGACAGGCCGTTGAGGGATCACCCCTCCACTTT,TRBV4-2,-,TRBJ1-6,few,16
CASSVKGELFF,TGTGCCAGCAGTGTGAAAGGGGAGCTGTTTTTT,TRBV2,-,TRBJ2-2,-,11
CAWSQGGFGANVLTF,TGTGCCTGGTCTCAGGGGGGGTTTGGGGCCAACGTCCTGACTTTC,TRBV30,-,TRBJ2-6,-,15
CAIHVAGGLGTQYF,TGTGCCATCCACGTAGCGGGGGGGCTCGGGACCCAGTACTTC,TRBV6-1,TRBD2,TRBJ2-5,few,14
CASSYAPGGNEQFF,TGTGCCAGCAGTTACGCCCCGGGAGGGAATGAGCAGTTCTTC,TRBV6-5,TRBD2,TRBJ2-1,-,14
CASSFPGGENTGELFF,TGTGCCAGCAGCTTCCCCGGCGGGGAGAACACCGGGGAGCTGTTTTTT,TRBV5-4,-,TRBJ2-2,-,16
CASSEWGQGSTNEKLFF,TGTGCCAGCAGTGAATGGGGACAGGGGTCAACTAATGAAAAACTGTTTTTT,TRBV6-1,TRBD1,TRBJ1-4,once,17
CASSLGDGAYEQYF,TGTGCCAGCAGCTTGGGGGACGGAGCCTACGAGCAGTACTTC,TRBV5-6,-,TRBJ2-7,-,14
CSVDFGGLNTEAFF,TGCAGCGTTGATTTCGGGGGCCTTAACACTGAAGCTTTCTTT,TRBV29-1,-,TRBJ1-1,once,14
CASSAGTGAYEQYF,TGTGCCAGCAGCGCCGGGACAGGGGCCTACGAGCAGTACTTC,TRBV6-5,TRBD1,TRBJ2-7,-,14
CASSEYRDSHGYTF,TGTGCCAGCAGTGAGTACCGGGACAGTCATGGCTACACCTTC,TRBV6-1,TRBD1,TRBJ1-2,few,14
CASSYSNLAPGDGYTF,TGTGCCAGCAGTTACTCGAATCTCGCGCCTGGGGATGGCTACACCTTC,TRBV6-5,-,TRBJ1-2,-,16
CASSLHPTGVNSPLHF,TGTGCCAGCTCACTTCACCCGACAGGGGTCAATTCACCCCTCCACTTT,TRBV18,TRBD1,TRBJ1-6,few,16
CASSYPESHSPLHF,TGTGCCAGCAGTTACCCGGAGTCCCACTCACCCCTCCACTTT,TRBV6-6,-,TRBJ1-6,-,14
CASSKDLAVQHF,TGTGCCAGCAGCAAAGACTTGGCGGTCCAGCATTTT,TRBV7-2,-,TRBJ1-5,-,12
CASSLYGAGTGPSYEQYF,TGTGCCAGCAGCTTATACGGGGCGGGGACAGGGCCTTCCTACGAGCAGTACTTC,TRBV13,TRBD1,TRBJ2-7,few,18
CASRGTWKETQYF,TGTGCCAGCAGGGGGACCTGGAAGGAGACCCAGTACTTC,TRBV6-5,-,TRBJ2-5,-,13
CASSEGGRHLHF,TGTGCCAGCAGTGAAGGGGGCCGCCACCTCCACTTT,TRBV2,-,TRBJ1-6,few,12
CASSLGGTGEQYF,TGTGCCAGCAGCTTAGGAGGGACCGGCGAGCAGTACTTC,TRBV7-6,-,TRBJ2-7,-,13
CASSYESGKSGEQFF,TGTGCCAGCAGCTATGAGTCTGGGAAGAGTGGTGAGCAGTTCTTC,TRBV9,-,TRBJ2-1,-,15
CASSVGDRTLGREKLFF,TGTGCCAGCAGCGTAGGAGATAGGACCCTAGGGCGGGAAAAACTGTTTTTT,TRBV9,-,TRBJ1-4,few,17
CASSQVGYGYTF,TGCGCCAGCAGCCAAGTTGGGTATGGCTACACCTTC,TRBV4-1,-,TRBJ1-2,-,12
CASSVGGGSQPQHF,TGTGCCAGCAGCGTAGGGGGGGGGAGTCAGCCCCAGCATTTT,TRBV9,-,TRBJ1-5,-,14
CASSPERDTLNTEAFF,TGTGCCAGCTCACCGGAAAGGGACACTCTGAACACTGAAGCTTTCTTT,TRBV18,-,TRBJ1-1,-,16
CAWSISRRYGYTF,TGTGCCTGGAGTATCAGCAGGCGCTATGGCTACACCTTC,TRBV30,-,TRBJ1-2,-,13
CAWSVGGTAPLHF,TGTGCCTGGAGTGTAGGGGGGACGGCGCCCCTCCACTTT,TRBV30,-,TRBJ1-6,-,13
CASRTTSGSEAFF,TGTGCCAGCAGGACGACCTCAGGGTCTGAAGCTTTCTTT,TRBV2,-,TRBJ1-1,-,13
CASSFQAGGNTGELFF,TGCGCCAGCAGTTTTCAAGCGGGGGGTAACACCGGGGAGCTGTTTTTT,TRBV5-1,TRBD2,TRBJ2-2,-,16
CASRGQLNTEAFF,TGTGCCAGCAGGGGACAGTTGAACACTGAAGCTTTCTTT,TRBV7-8,TRBD1,TRBJ1-1,few,13
CSVAPGVPEAFF,TGCAGCGTTGCTCCAGGGGTCCCTGAAGCTTTCTTT,TRBV29-1,-,TRBJ1-1,-,12
CAWSDSWGKGNEQFF,TGTGCCTGGAGTGACTCGTGGGGTAAAGGCAATGAGCAGTTCTTC,TRBV30,-,TRBJ2-1,-,15
CASSLARGEGYTF,TGTGCCAGCAGCCTAGCCAGGGGAGAGGGCTACACCTTC,TRBV11-2,-,TRBJ1-2,once,13
CAISGGEGRNTEAFF,TGTGCCATCAGTGGGGGGGAGGGACGAAACACTGAAGCTTTCTTT,TRBV10-3,-,TRBJ1-1,-,15